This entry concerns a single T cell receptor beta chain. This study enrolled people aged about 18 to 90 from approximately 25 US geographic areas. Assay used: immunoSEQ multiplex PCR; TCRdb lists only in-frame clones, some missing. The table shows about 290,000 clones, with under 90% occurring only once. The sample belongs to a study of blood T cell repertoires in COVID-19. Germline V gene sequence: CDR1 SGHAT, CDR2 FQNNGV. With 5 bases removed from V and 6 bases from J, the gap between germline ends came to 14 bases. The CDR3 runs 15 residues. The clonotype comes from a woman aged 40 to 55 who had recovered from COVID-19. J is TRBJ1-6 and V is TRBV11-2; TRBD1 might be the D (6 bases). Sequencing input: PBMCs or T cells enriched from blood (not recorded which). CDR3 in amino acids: CASSPWTDSNSPLHF. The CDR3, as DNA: TGTGCCAGCAGCCCCTGGACAGACTCTAATTCACCCCTCCACTTT.